The 31 T cell receptor beta chains presented below share a single source sample, sequenced in a study of blood T cell repertoires in COVID-19. Method: immunoSEQ multiplex PCR; TCRdb's copy keeps in-frame clones and lacks some. The table has roughly 120,000 clones, approximately 82% seen once. Source material: peripheral blood. Receptors were obtained from a man in his thirties or forties with acute or convalescent COVID-19.

The chain employs TRBV11-2 and TRBJ2-1; D gene uncertain. The CDR3 has 13 amino acids. Looked up from germline, CDR1 is SGHAT and CDR2 is FQNNGV. V was trimmed by 6 bases and J by 0 bases, leaving 6 bases between them. CDR3 sequence: CASRSSSYNEQFF. The DNA of the CDR3 is TGTGCCAGCAGAAGTAGCTCCTACAATGAGCAGTTCTTC. Full variable domain (missing parts from reference TRBV11-2 and TRBJ2-1): EAGVAQSPRYKIIEKRQSVAFWCNPISGHATLYWYQQILGQGPKLLIQFQNNGVVDDSQLPKDRFSAERLKGVDSTLKIQPAKLEDSAVYLCASRSSSYNEQFFGPGTRLTVL.

The gene calls are TRBV12-5 and TRBJ2-1; 9 bases fit TRBD2. Per germline, CDR1 LGHNT and CDR2 FRNRAP. Germline trimming cut 8 bases from V and 3 bases from J; bases unmatched to any gene: 8. The CDR3 has 15 residues. Here the CDR3 DNA reads TGTGCTAGTAACGGCGGGAGGGGCGGCTACAATGAGCAGTTCTTC. As protein: CASNGGRGGYNEQFF.

V usage is TRBV27 and J usage is TRBJ2-7, with D tentatively TRBD1 (6 bases). The V gene's germline CDR1 is MNHEY and CDR2 SMNVEV (reference sequence). This CDR3 is built from 13 residues. V lost 9 bases and J lost 0, with 12 bases in between. DNA for the CDR3: TGTGCCAGTACGGCAGGGGACTCCTACGAGCAGTACTTC. This sequence encodes CASTAGDSYEQYF.

The genes are TRBV5-6 and TRBJ2-7, with 8 bases matching TRBD1. From germline, CDR1 is SGHDT and CDR2 YYEEEE. The trim removed 1 base at V and 6 bases at J, leaving 9 bases unmatched. This CDR3 spans 15 amino acids. CDR3 sequence: CASSLSRTGWREQYF. The CDR3 DNA is TGTGCCAGCAGCTTGAGCAGGACAGGGTGGCGCGAGCAGTACTTC.

V and J are TRBV7-2 and TRBJ2-3; possibly TRBD2 for D (5 bases). The germline CDR1 and CDR2 sequences are SGHTA and FQGNSA. Trimming cost V 8 bases and J 0 bases, with 9 bases left between them. The CDR3 is made up of 13 amino acids. The CDR3 sequence is CASRGSSTDTQYF. The CDR3 coding sequence is TGTGCCAGCCGCGGGTCTAGCACAGATACGCAGTATTTT. Together with reference TRBV7-2 and TRBJ2-3, the CDR3 gives the full variable domain: GAGVSQSPSNKVTEKGKDVELRCDPISGHTALYWYRQSLGQGLEFLIYFQGNSAPDKSGLPSDRFSAERTGGSVSTLTIQRTQQEDSAVYLCASRGSSTDTQYFGPGTRLTVL.

A word on this clone: The sample contains more than one DNA sequence encoding this CDR3. The V call is TRBV18, the J call TRBJ2-1; D gene ambiguous. Looked up from germline, CDR1 is KGHSH and CDR2 is LQKENI. V was clipped by 3 bases and J by 0 bases, with 3 bases between them. CDR3 length: 13 amino acids. CDR3 sequence: CASSPSSYNEQFF. CDR3 DNA: TGTGCCAGCTCACCGAGCTCCTACAATGAGCAGTTCTTC.

This rearrangement joins TRBV9 to TRBJ1-3; 7 bases map to TRBD1. This CDR3 is 16 amino acids long. With V trimmed by 0 bases and J by 0 bases, 3 bases remained unmatched. Germline CDR1 is SGDLS and CDR2 is YYNGEE. The chain's CDR3 is CASSVGGTDSGNTIYF. For the CDR3, the DNA is TGTGCCAGCAGCGTAGGTGGGACAGACTCTGGAAACACCATATATTTT. The complete variable domain, with remaining parts taken from reference TRBV9 and TRBJ1-3, reads DSGVTQTPKHLITATGQRVTLRCSPRSGDLSVYWYQQSLDQGLQFLIQYYNGEERAKGNILERFSAQQFPDLHSELNLSSLELGDSALYFCASSVGGTDSGNTIYFGEGSWLTVV.

The chain combines TRBV15 with TRBJ2-3; the match to TRBD1 covers 7 bases. The germline V gene has CDR1 LNHNV and CDR2 YYDKDF (reference sequence). This CDR3 region has 17 residues. V lost 0 bases to trimming and J lost 2 bases; unmatched junction nucleotides: 8. CDR3 residues: CATSRDLRTGDTDTQYF. CDR3 DNA: TGTGCCACCAGCAGAGATCTCAGGACAGGAGACACAGATACGCAGTATTTT. Together with reference TRBV15 and TRBJ2-3, the CDR3 gives the full variable domain: DAMVIQNPRYQVTQFGKPVTLSCSQTLNHNVMYWYQQKSSQAPKLLFHYYDKDFNNEADTPDNFQSRRPNTSFCFLDIRSPGLGDTAMYLCATSRDLRTGDTDTQYFGPGTRLTVL.

The genes are TRBV6-5 and TRBJ1-6; D may be TRBD1 (6 bases). V was trimmed by 0 bases and J by 7 bases, leaving 13 bases between them. CDR1 is MNHEY, CDR2 SVGAGI, per germline. The CDR3 extends over 16 amino acids. The DNA for the CDR3 is TGTGCCAGCAGTTACTCGATTAACAGGGCCAATTCACCCCTCCACTTT. This sequence encodes CASSYSINRANSPLHF.

The V call is TRBV12-5, the J call TRBJ2-4, with 8 bases that match TRBD1. CDR1 is LGHNT, CDR2 FRNRAP, per germline. CDR3 length equals 17 residues. J lost 6 bases, V lost 2 bases, and 12 bases had no gene match. CDR3 in amino acids: CASGLRMLQQGGNIQYF. For the CDR3, the DNA is TGTGCTAGTGGTTTGAGGATGTTGCAACAGGGGGGAAACATTCAGTACTTC.

The V call is TRBV5-1, the J call TRBJ1-1; 8 bases map to TRBD1. The CDR3 loop spans 17 amino acids. The V gene's germline CDR1 is SGHRS and CDR2 YFSETQ. V dropped 4 bases and J dropped 5; count of bases not matched to a gene: 16. The CDR3 region is CASSLRPRGRGVTEAFF. CDR3 nucleotides: TGCGCCAGCAGCCTCAGACCCAGGGGGCGTGGGGTTACTGAAGCTTTCTTT.

This sequence joins TRBV12-5 and TRBJ2-3; weak D call: TRBD2 (6 bases). Germline V gene lookup returns CDR1 LGHNT and CDR2 FRNRAP. V lost 5 bases to trimming and J lost 0 bases, with 15 bases between them. The CDR3 runs 16 residues. Here the CDR3 reads CASGAGSSTSTDTQYF. DNA of the CDR3: TGTGCTAGTGGTGCCGGGAGTAGCACTAGCACAGATACGCAGTATTTT.

This rearrangement joins TRBV5-1 to TRBJ1-6; no definite D call. This CDR3 comprises 15 residues. Germline V gene data show CDR1 as SGHRS and CDR2 as YFSETQ. V lost 0 bases, J lost 2 bases, and 6 bases lay in between. This CDR3 is CASSLGQAYNSPLHF. CDR3 in DNA: TGCGCCAGCAGCTTGGGGCAGGCCTATAATTCACCCCTCCACTTT.

This chain joins TRBV19 and TRBJ1-5, with D maybe TRBD1 (6 bases). The V end was cut by 10 bases, the J end by 1 base, with 14 bases between. The length of the CDR3 is 14 residues. Germline V gives CDR1 LNHDA, CDR2 SQIVND (reference sequence). The DNA of the CDR3 is TGTGCCACTATGGACAGAGCCAGCAATCAGCCCCAGCATTTT. It specifies CATMDRASNQPQHF.

The CDR3 reads CASSDSSRRSGLVGYGETQYF. For the CDR3, the DNA is TGTGCCAGCAGTGACTCTTCGAGGAGGTCGGGACTAGTGGGATATGGGGAGACCCAGTACTTC. The V call is TRBV6-4, the J call TRBJ2-5; 8 bases are shared with TRBD2. V lost 0 bases, J lost 5 bases, and 23 bases stayed unmatched. The germline gives CDR1 MRHNA, CDR2 SNTAGT. CDR3 length: 21 residues.

This clone was counted between two and nine times. The V and J genes are TRBV4-2 and TRBJ2-2; 8 nucleotides agree with TRBD2. From germline, CDR1 is LGHNA and CDR2 YNFKEQ. CDR3 length: 16 residues. With 4 bases clipped from V and 4 bases from J, the junction kept 8 bases outside the gene matches. Here the CDR3 DNA reads TGTGCCAGCAGCCCCAGACGACTAGCGACCACCGGGGAGCTGTTTTTT. Translating it yields CASSPRRLATTGELFF.

This clone was recorded only once. V and J are TRBV10-3 and TRBJ2-1; 10 bases fit TRBD1. CDR1 ENHRY and CDR2 SYGVKD come from the germline V gene. CDR3 length: 20 amino acids. Germline trimming cut 0 bases from V and 6 bases from J; bases unmatched to any gene: 17. CDR3: CAISESRDRGPHIGTNEQFF. The CDR3 bases are TGTGCCATCAGTGAGTCGAGGGACAGGGGACCCCATATAGGGACCAATGAGCAGTTCTTC.

This rearrangement joins TRBV7-9 to TRBJ1-6, with a tentative D call TRBD1 (5 bases). The CDR3 runs to 14 residues. V lost 5 bases to trimming and J lost 8 bases, with 13 bases between them. Germline CDR1 is SEHNR and CDR2 is FQNEAQ (reference sequence). The CDR3 DNA is TGTGCCAGCAGCAGCGCCGGGACTTATTCACCCCTCCACTTT. This sequence encodes CASSSAGTYSPLHF.

This clone was seen a single time. CDR3 DNA sequence: TGTGCCACCAGCACAAAGATACAGGATTACGGGGAGCTGTTTTTT. Amino acids: CATSTKIQDYGELFF. This chain uses TRBV15 with TRBJ2-2, with D maybe TRBD1 (5 bases). The CDR3 is made up of 15 amino acids. V lost 4 bases, J lost 7 bases, and 16 bases lay in between. Looked up from germline, CDR1 is LNHNV and CDR2 is YYDKDF (reference sequence).

The chain uses TRBV9 and TRBJ1-2; 10 bases are shared with TRBD1. V was pared by 4 bases and J by 3 bases, with 6 bases of the junction left unmatched. The CDR3 is 15 amino acids. CDR1 is SGDLS and CDR2 is YYNGEE in the germline V gene. CDR3 region: CASSTRQGADYGYTF. The CDR3 DNA reads TGTGCCAGCAGCACCAGACAGGGGGCGGACTATGGCTACACCTTC.

The CDR3 protein is CASSPGTGWAHEQYF. The DNA for the CDR3 is TGTGCCAGCTCACCTGGGACAGGGTGGGCCCACGAGCAGTACTTC. The chain recombines TRBV18 with TRBJ2-7; 9 nucleotides line up with TRBD1. The CDR3 runs to 15 residues. Germline V gene lookup returns CDR1 KGHSH and CDR2 LQKENI. J was trimmed by 5 bases and V by 3 bases; bases with no gene match: 8.

This CDR3 reads CATLAGTYNEQFF. CDR3 nucleotides: TGTGCCACCCTAGCGGGAACCTACAATGAGCAGTTCTTC. The chain joins TRBV6-5 to TRBJ2-1, with 9 bases fitting TRBD2. The germline V gene encodes CDR1 MNHEY and CDR2 SVGAGI. The V and J ends lost 10 bases and 2 bases, in that order; junction bases with no gene match: 3. CDR3 size: 13 residues.

The genes are TRBV2 and TRBJ2-1, with 16 bases identical to TRBD2. This CDR3 contains 15 residues. CDR1 SNHLY and CDR2 FYNNEI come from the germline V gene. V was pared by 6 bases and J by 7 bases, with 3 bases of the junction left unmatched. The CDR3 protein is CASRRGLAGGNEQFF. The CDR3 DNA reads as TGTGCCAGCAGGAGGGGACTAGCGGGAGGGAATGAGCAGTTCTTC.

V usage is TRBV5-6 and J usage is TRBJ2-5; TRBD2 matches 7 bases. This CDR3 comprises 13 residues. J lost 5 bases, V lost 2 bases, and 3 bases had no gene match. Germline values: CDR1 SGHDT, CDR2 YYEEEE. CDR3 in amino acids: CASSFGGKETQYF. DNA of the CDR3: TGTGCCAGCAGCTTCGGGGGGAAGGAGACCCAGTACTTC.

The chain uses TRBV10-3 and TRBJ1-1; no definite D call. Trimming removed 1 base from V and 2 bases from J, with 11 bases in between. CDR3 length equals 15 residues. Germline-derived CDR1 and CDR2 are ENHRY and SYGVKD. The CDR3 DNA follows: TGTGCCATCAGTGAGTTTAGAGGCGGAAACACTGAAGCTTTCTTT. Protein sequence: CAISEFRGGNTEAFF.

The genes are TRBV7-2 and TRBJ2-3, with D maybe TRBD1 (6 bases). Germline lookup yields CDR1 SGHTA and CDR2 FQGNSA. With 5 bases removed from V and 5 bases from J, the gap between germline ends came to 14 bases. The CDR3 has 14 amino acids. The CDR3 sequence is CASSPDSSRDTQYF. CDR3 coding DNA: TGTGCCAGCAGCCCGGACAGTTCCCGAGATACGCAGTATTTT.

This chain links TRBV7-2 with TRBJ2-5, with 10 bases identical to TRBD1. Losses at the gene ends were 5 bases for V and 5 bases for J; bases not matched to a gene: 8. The length of the CDR3 is 15 residues. Germline V gives CDR1 SGHTA, CDR2 FQGNSA. CDR3 amino acids: CASSRSGQGMETQYF. In DNA, the CDR3 is TGTGCCAGCAGCCGCTCGGGACAGGGGATGGAGACCCAGTACTTC.

The chain combines TRBV11-3 with TRBJ1-4; D is unresolved. Trimming cost V 5 bases and J 4 bases, with 17 bases left between them. Germline assignment: CDR1 SGHNT and CDR2 YENEEA. The CDR3 sequence is 16 residues long. CDR3 in DNA: TGTGCCAGCAGCGAAGGGAAGAGGGAAGGTAATGAAAAACTGTTTTTT. Protein product: CASSEGKREGNEKLFF.

This clone was observed once. The chain employs TRBV7-9 and TRBJ2-5; the match to TRBD1 covers 7 bases. Germline V lookup: CDR1 SEHNR, CDR2 FQNEAQ (reference sequence). The junction had 5 bases not matched to a gene; V was cut back by 7 bases and J by 0 bases. CDR3 length: 14 amino acids. CDR3 nucleotide sequence: TGTGCCAGCACTGAGGGACAGAACCAAGAGACCCAGTACTTC. It is translated as CASTEGQNQETQYF.

The chain joins TRBV2 to TRBJ2-4; 9 positions match TRBD1. CDR1 is SNHLY and CDR2 is FYNNEI in the germline V gene. CDR3 length equals 21 residues. V lost 2 bases and J lost 0; bases outside the gene matches: 17. CDR3 region: CASSEHQASRQGVLAKNIQYF. The DNA for the CDR3 is TGTGCCAGCAGTGAACATCAGGCCTCCAGACAGGGGGTTTTAGCCAAAAACATTCAGTACTTC.

This chain joins TRBV27 and TRBJ1-6; maybe TRBD1 (6 bases). The CDR3 is made up of 14 amino acids. CDR1 is MNHEY, CDR2 SMNVEV, per germline (reference sequence). Trimming cost V 5 bases and J 8 bases, with 13 bases left between them. CDR3 nucleotides: TGTGCCAGCAGTCCTCGGGCAGGGGATTCACCCCTCCACTTT. Encoded protein: CASSPRAGDSPLHF.